The 9 T cell receptor beta chains below come from one sample, sequenced in a study of T cell repertoires in cytomegalovirus infection. TCRdb used MiXCR to reprocess the reads, holding one entry per CDR3 protein. The sample lists around 140,000 distinct CDR3 sequences, about 6.5% occurring once. The sequenced sample was PBMCs. All receptors come from a human donor in good health (CMV status not recorded). Some clones in this sample may be carry-over from other donors' samples.

This clonotype was seen at least ten times. The J gene is TRBJ2-3, the V gene TRBV4-3; weak D call: TRBD1 (6 bases). Germline assignment: CDR1 LGHNA and CDR2 YSLEER. Trimming removed 0 bases at V and 2 bases at J, with 18 bases between. CDR3 length equals 18 residues. Here the CDR3 DNA reads TGCGCCAGCAGCCAAGATTTGGGGCCAGGGGTTTTCACAGATACGCAGTATTTT. It specifies CASSQDLGPGVFTDTQYF.

The V gene is TRBV12-5, the J gene TRBJ2-3, with D possibly TRBD2 on 5 matching bases. Trimming shortened V by 0 bases and J by 3 bases, and 13 bases separated the two germline ends. Germline assignment: CDR1 LGHNT and CDR2 FRNRAP. The CDR3 covers 16 residues. The CDR3 sequence: CASGLVVLGRTDTQYF. The CDR3 DNA follows: TGTGCTAGTGGTTTGGTAGTACTAGGTCGGACAGATACGCAGTATTTT.

The chain uses TRBV9 and TRBJ2-7; D not certain. CDR1 is SGDLS and CDR2 is YYNGEE in the germline V gene. The CDR3 has 15 amino acids. Trimming shortened V by 4 bases and J by 5 bases, and 19 bases separated the two germline ends. The CDR3 sequence is CASSPELDLPHEQYF. Here the CDR3 DNA reads TGTGCCAGCAGCCCAGAACTGGACCTGCCCCACGAGCAGTACTTC. Variable domain in full (rest from reference TRBV9 and TRBJ2-7): DSGVTQTPKHLITATGQRVTLRCSPRSGDLSVYWYQQSLDQGLQFLIQYYNGEERAKGNILERFSAQQFPDLHSELNLSSLELGDSALYFCASSPELDLPHEQYFGPGTRLTVT.

This sequence joins TRBV12-3 or TRBV12-4 and TRBJ1-6, with 7 bases fitting TRBD1. This CDR3 has 15 residues. V gave up 5 bases and J gave up 8 bases; unmatched junction bases: 9. CDR3 nucleotides: TGTGCCAGCAGTCAGCAGACAGGGAGGGATTCACCCCTCCACTTT. This encodes CASSQQTGRDSPLHF.

The table lists this clonotype with a few counts. The J gene is TRBJ1-4, the V gene TRBV20-1, with a tentative D call TRBD1 (6 bases). The CDR3 has 13 residues. Germline CDR1 reads DFQATT; CDR2 reads SNEGSKA (reference sequence). Trimming shortened V by 2 bases and J by 5 bases, and 9 bases separated the two germline ends. The CDR3 DNA sequence: TGCAGTGCTAGAAAAGACAGGAATGAAAAACTGTTTTTT. It translates to CSARKDRNEKLFF.

This clonotype was seen more than once but under ten times. The chain links TRBV12-3 or TRBV12-4 to TRBJ2-7; no clear D gene. V was pared by 1 base and J by 6 bases, with 7 bases between. This CDR3 comprises 12 residues. The CDR3, as DNA: TGTGCCAGCAGTTTAGAAGGGTTCGAGCAGTACTTC. It translates to CASSLEGFEQYF.

V is TRBV20-1 and J is TRBJ2-5; 7 bases match TRBD1. V gave up 3 bases and J gave up 5 bases; unmatched junction bases: 3. CDR3 length: 12 amino acids. In germline, CDR1 is DFQATT, CDR2 SNEGSKA (reference sequence). DNA for the CDR3: TGCAGTGCTAGCGACAGGGTCGAGACCCAGTACTTC. It codes for CSASDRVETQYF.

This clonotype occurred many times. V usage is TRBV5-1 and J usage is TRBJ2-5, with 11 nucleotides matching TRBD1. The CDR3 has 17 amino acids. With V trimmed by 4 bases and J by 5 bases, 13 bases remained unmatched. In germline, CDR1 is SGHRS, CDR2 YFSETQ. The CDR3 nucleotides read TGCGCCAGCAGCGAGCCGGGACAGGGGGGTTTACGGGAGACCCAGTACTTC. Its translation is CASSEPGQGGLRETQYF.

This clonotype appeared many times. The chain is built from TRBV29-1 and TRBJ2-7; D is perhaps TRBD2 (6 bases). Trimming pared 3 bases from V and 0 bases from J, leaving 9 bases between. The CDR3 sequence is 13 residues long. Germline CDR1 reads SQVTM; CDR2 reads ANQGSEA. The CDR3 DNA sequence: TGCAGCGTTGATAGCGGAACCTCCTACGAGCAGTACTTC. The encoded protein is CSVDSGTSYEQYF.